The clone carrying this T cell receptor beta chain was observed at least ten times. CDR1 MDHEN and CDR2 SYDVKM come from the germline V gene. Trimming removed 6 bases at V and 8 bases at J, with 13 bases between. CDR3 size: 12 residues. This sample was taken from a study of regulatory T cells in long-lasting Graves disease. Stated time point: newly diagnosed GD, antithyroid drugs for less than 3 months. From RNA extracted from PBMCs, the TCR library was made. Sequencing libraries for TCR beta were prepared with iRepertoire HTBI primers and Arm-PCR of CDR3 regions. TCRdb ran MiXCR on the multiplex PCR reads and lists one entry per CDR3 protein. Of 520,000 or so distinct CDR3 sequences listed, approximately 12% are singletons. This sample also belongs to another study, concerning T cells in Graves' hyperthyroidism and ophthalmopathy.

The chain combines TRBV28 with TRBJ1-2, with D tentatively TRBD1 (5 bases). The material sequenced was peripheral blood mononuclear cells (PBMCs), taken at new diagnosis, from a patient treated with antithyroid drugs. This sequence originates from a woman aged 30 to 39 with Graves disease. Here the CDR3 reads CASSEGTGGYTF. CDR3 coding DNA: TGTGCCAGCAGCGAGGGAACAGGCGGCTACACCTTC.